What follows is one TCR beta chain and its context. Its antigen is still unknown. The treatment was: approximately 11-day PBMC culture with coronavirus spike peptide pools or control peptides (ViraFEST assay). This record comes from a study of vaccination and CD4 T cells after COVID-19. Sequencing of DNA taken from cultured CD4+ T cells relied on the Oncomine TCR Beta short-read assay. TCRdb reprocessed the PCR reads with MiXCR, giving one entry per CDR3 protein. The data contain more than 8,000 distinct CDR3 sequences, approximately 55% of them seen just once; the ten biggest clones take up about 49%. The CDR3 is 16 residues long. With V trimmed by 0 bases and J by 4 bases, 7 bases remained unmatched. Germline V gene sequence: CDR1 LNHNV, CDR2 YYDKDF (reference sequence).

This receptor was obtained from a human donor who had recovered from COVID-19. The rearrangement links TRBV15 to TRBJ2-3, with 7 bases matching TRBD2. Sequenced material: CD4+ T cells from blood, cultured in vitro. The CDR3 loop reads CATSRDEVAGPDTQYF. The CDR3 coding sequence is TGTGCCACCAGCAGAGATGAGGTAGCGGGCCCAGATACGCAGTATTTT.